The clone carrying this T cell receptor (beta chain) was seen repeatedly, ten times or more. This specimen comes from a study of neurological immune-mediated disorders. CDR1 is MDHEN and CDR2 is SYDVKM in the germline V gene. CDR3 length: 14 amino acids. The trim removed 6 bases at V and 6 bases at J, leaving 8 bases unmatched. Every sequencing run returned over 170 million TCR-beta sequences, which were derived from 15-18 subjects. TCRdb called the 5' RACE reads again in MiXCR, with one record for every CDR3 protein. The sample carries 80,000 to 100,000 distinct CDR3 sequences, 3% to 4.5% recorded once.

Sequenced input: PBMCs. The chain recombines TRBV28 with TRBJ2-3; 8 bases match TRBD1. The clonotype originates from a woman in her forties or fifties with multiple sclerosis. The CDR3 nucleotides read TGTGCCAGCAGATCGACAGGGGTGGGGGATACGCAGTATTTT. It specifies CASRSTGVGDTQYF.